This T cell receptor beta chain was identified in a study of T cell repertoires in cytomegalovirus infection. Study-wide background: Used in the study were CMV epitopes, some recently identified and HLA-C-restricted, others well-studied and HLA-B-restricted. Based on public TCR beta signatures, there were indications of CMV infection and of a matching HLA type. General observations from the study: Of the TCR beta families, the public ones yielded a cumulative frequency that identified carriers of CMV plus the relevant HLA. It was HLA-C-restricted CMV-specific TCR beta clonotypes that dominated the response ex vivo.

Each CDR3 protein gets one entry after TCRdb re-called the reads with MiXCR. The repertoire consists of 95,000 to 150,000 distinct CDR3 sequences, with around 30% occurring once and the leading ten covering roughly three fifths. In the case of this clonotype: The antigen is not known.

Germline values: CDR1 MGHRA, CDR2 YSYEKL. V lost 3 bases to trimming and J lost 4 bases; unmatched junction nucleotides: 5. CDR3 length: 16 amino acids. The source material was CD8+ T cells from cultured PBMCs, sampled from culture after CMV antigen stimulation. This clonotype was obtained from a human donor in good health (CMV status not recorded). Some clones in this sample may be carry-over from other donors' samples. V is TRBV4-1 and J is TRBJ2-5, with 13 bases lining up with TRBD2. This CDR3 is CASSQRTSGGRETQYF. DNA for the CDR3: TGCGCCAGCAGCCAGAGGACTAGCGGGGGTCGAGAGACCCAGTACTTC.